The text below deals with one T cell receptor beta chain. Its matching antigen is unknown. This sample stems from a study of cytomegalovirus exposure and HLA in healthy donors. The study, taken as a whole, reports: An analysis done earlier found most TCR beta V segments productive about 87% or about 30% of the time.

Both 60 Vbeta primers and 13 Jbeta primers went into the PCR. Sequencing used immunoSEQ multiplex PCR; TCRdb keeps in-frame clones, though not all of them. The table lists roughly 180,000 clones, just over 75% of them singletons. The CDR3 sequence is 16 residues long. Germline V gene sequence: CDR1 LNHDA, CDR2 SQIVND (reference sequence). The V gene lost 7 bases and the J gene lost 5 bases, with 24 bases spanning the gap. V gene TRBV19 combines with J gene TRBJ2-7; D perhaps matches TRBD2 (6 bases). The TCR was taken from a man between 18 and 35 years old in good health and CMV-seronegative. Sequences were obtained from PBMCs. Here the CDR3 DNA reads TGTGCCAGTACCCCGTACGGGGGTCTGTCTACGGACGAGCAGTACTTC. This translates into CASTPYGGLSTDEQYF.